The present TCR beta chain was sequenced within a study of human T cells and chemical hapten exposure (dated by TCRdb to the early 2020s). With regard to the full study: For sensitization, 2% DPC in acetone was applied to a 2 cm by 2 cm area of upper inner arm skin. Around 30 alopecia patients provided blood for TCR sequencing at one to four time points (pre-sensitization, 2, 6 and 24 weeks). Patient blood was sampled pre-sensitization (week 0) and at 2, 6 and about 24 weeks after DPC sensitization. Peripheral blood TCR repertoire changes were tracked in vivo in alopecia patients during primary and secondary sensitization to the hapten diphenylcyclopropenone (DPC). Throughout the approximately 22-week study period, patients were also given weekly therapeutic DPC doses on the scalp. Patch tests used Finn chambers with 0.01% DPC on the upper back, scored after 6 days by International Contact Dermatitis Research Group standards. The patient cohort, mostly female, included alopecia areata with under or over 50% scalp involvement, alopecia totalis and alopecia universalis. Libraries were pooled for sequencing, and per-sample TCR yields varied mainly because of small differences in library volumes within the pool. Study-wide conclusions, independent of this receptor: Significantly more large CDR3 similarity clusters were formed by expanded TCRs than by pre-sensitization or healthy control sets, consistent with antigen-driven responses. DPC sensitization did not change how many TCRs were above 1 in 1000 frequency, and no evidence was found of alterations in global repertoire structure. Patch test score was positively correlated with the number of PT1 expanded TCRs, with significance at thresholds 8, 16 and 32 but not at 4. Alopecia, a presumed autoimmune disease, was present in all patients, so the immune response of the patients might differ from that of healthy individuals. Repeated subsampling changed both the strength of the expansion versus patch-test correlation and the threshold at which that correlation became significant.

The time point label, as the study defines it: patch test 3, about 24 weeks after DPC sensitization. What this sample's treatment or condition label stands for: therapeutic diphenylcyclopropenone sensitization with weekly scalp DPC. Blood at each patch-test visit was drawn before the patch test was applied. Eligible patients were aged 18 to 70, diagnosed with alopecia, deemed suitable for DPC therapy, and excluded if pregnant. Total RNA was isolated from unfractionated whole blood collected in Tempus Blood RNA tubes. Library creation used RACE. The run used a NextSeq 500. During library preparation, unique molecular identifiers were attached to individual cDNA molecules so that TCRs could be counted quantitatively and reproducibly. From each blood RNA sample, both TCR alpha and TCR beta chains were sequenced. Concerning the study's data processing: A median of roughly 98,000 TCRs per sample was observed, with a range of 23,224 to 690,600. The Decombinator software suite was used to annotate the V, J and CDR3 of the TCR reads. Every sample was subsampled to the same number of TCRs (28,000) for the PS versus PT1 abundance plots. Expanded TCRs were defined as absent before sensitization and observed at least eight times at the 2-week time point. TCRdb applied fastp at Q25 and MiXCR to the public reads, then kept only in-frame beta chains. Entries are consolidated by CDR3 protein sequence, retaining the most common genes and DNA. TCRdb assigned the V and J calls; the authors' analysis was not used. A total of over 55,000 distinct CDR3 sequences appear in this sample, over 10% of them only once. Of the sample, 2% to 2.5% falls within the top ten clones.

The CDR3 runs 14 residues from the cysteine to the phenylalanine. The entry retains the CDR3 DNA only, 42 bases that are in frame from base 1. V is trimmed back by 5 bases and J by 4 bases, and the junction contains 6 bases that no gene match accounts for. This clonotype was detected ten times or more. Its antigen specificity is not known. There are no base qualities to consult, and no much larger clone falls within one base. The sequenced sample was whole blood, obtained in connection with sensitization to the hapten diphenylcyclopropenone (DPC). The V and J segments used are TRBV12-3 or TRBV12-4 and TRBJ1-1; 8 middle bases align to TRBD1. The source is a man in his thirties or forties with alopecia areata. Some clones in this sample may be carry-over from other donors' samples. The CDR3 corresponds to CASSPRQGSTEAFF. The nucleotides read TGTGCCAGCAGTCCACGACAGGGGTCCACTGAAGCTTTCTTT.